The 7 T cell receptor beta chains in this list originate from one sample, sequenced in a study of regulatory T cells in long-lasting Graves disease (TCRdb year 2021). This sample's time point label indicates: newly diagnosed GD, antithyroid drugs for less than 3 months. For both TCR sequencing and RNA sequencing, RNA was extracted from PBMCs using TRIzol. The library relied on multiplex PCR. The run used an Illumina HiSeq 4000. CDR3 regions were amplified by Arm-PCR with iRepertoire HTBI primers to construct TCR beta libraries. TCRdb reprocessed the public reads (quality trimming at Q25 with fastp, clone calling with MiXCR) and kept in-frame beta chains. Rows with one shared CDR3 protein collapse into an entry with the most common genes and DNA. This sample holds 400,000 to 450,000 distinct CDR3 sequences; more than 12% were observed only once. The ten biggest clones cover over 15% of the sample. This sample was also put to use in a study of T cells in Graves' hyperthyroidism and ophthalmopathy.

The sequencing here drew on peripheral blood mononuclear cells (PBMCs), taken at new diagnosis, from a patient treated with antithyroid drugs. The receptors originated from a woman between 25 and 40 years old with Graves disease. Donor details come from another sample of the same person, matched by shared clones.

The gene calls are TRBV5-1 and TRBJ1-6; D remains ambiguous. The V gene lost 2 bases and the J gene lost 15 bases, with 9 bases spanning the gap. Looked up from germline, CDR1 is SGHRS and CDR2 is YFSETQ. This CDR3 has 11 residues. CDR3 in amino acids: CASSLDGGLHF. DNA of the CDR3: TGCGCCAGCAGCTTAGACGGAGGCCTCCACTTT. Drawing the rest from reference TRBV5-1 and TRBJ1-6, the complete variable domain is KAGVTQTPRYLIKTRGQQVTLSCSPISGHRSVSWYQQTPGQGLQFLFEYFSETQRNKGNFPGRFSGRQFSNSRSEMNVSTLELGDSALYLCASSLDGGLHFGNGTRLTVT.

This clonotype was observed a few times. This rearrangement joins TRBV28 to TRBJ1-5; D is uncertain. Germline values: CDR1 MDHEN, CDR2 SYDVKM. This CDR3 has 12 residues. The V end was cut by 7 bases, the J end by 4 bases, with 8 bases between. The CDR3 protein is CASTPRNQPQHF. As DNA, the CDR3 is TGTGCCAGCACCCCTCGAAATCAGCCCCAGCATTTT.

This clonotype was counted ten times or more. The rearrangement uses TRBV12-3 or TRBV12-4 and TRBJ1-5, with 7 bases aligning to TRBD1. The CDR3 has 17 residues. Unmatched junction bases numbered 8, after V lost 2 bases and J lost 1 base. The CDR3 DNA is TGTGCCAGCAGTTTAAGGCAGGGGGGTTTGAGCAATCAGCCCCAGCATTTT. This translates into CASSLRQGGLSNQPQHF.

In its sample, this clonotype was seen many times. The rearrangement uses TRBV7-9 and TRBJ2-7; D may be TRBD1 (5 bases). Germline CDR1 reads SEHNR; CDR2 reads FQNEAQ (reference sequence). Trimming removed 4 bases at V and 2 bases at J, with 12 bases between. The CDR3 is 14 residues long. As DNA, the CDR3 is TGTGCCAGCAGCTCGCTACAGGTTACCTACGAGCAGTACTTC. Encoded protein: CASSSLQVTYEQYF.

The chain combines TRBV6-2 or TRBV6-3 with TRBJ2-3; D call uncertain. The CDR3 runs 14 residues. Per the germline V gene, CDR1 is MNHEY and CDR2 is SVGEGT. V lost 2 bases and J lost 5, with 11 bases in between. In nucleotides, the CDR3 is TGTGCCAGCAGTTACGGGAAGGAAATAGATACGCAGTATTTT. Protein product: CASSYGKEIDTQYF.

The rearrangement links TRBV27 to TRBJ2-5; D gene unclear. V lost 7 bases and J 1 base, leaving 13 bases between the germline ends. Germline-derived CDR1 and CDR2 are MNHEY and SMNVEV (reference sequence). The CDR3 totals 14 residues. CDR3 coding DNA: TGTGCCAGCACCCTCAACGGCCGCCAAGAGACCCAGTACTTC. Its protein product is CASTLNGRQETQYF.

This clonotype was found a few times. This chain connects TRBV7-3 to TRBJ2-1; D is ambiguous. Trimming stripped 0 bases from V and 1 base from J, with 7 bases between. Germline lookup yields CDR1 SGHTA and CDR2 FQGTGA. The CDR3 has 15 amino acids. The DNA of the CDR3 is TGTGCCAGCAGCTTAACTCCTGATTCCTACAATGAGCAGTTCTTC. This codes for CASSLTPDSYNEQFF.